A selection of T cell receptor beta chains follows, all from one sample in a study of blood T cell repertoires in COVID-19. Libraries were prepared by immunoSEQ multiplex PCR; TCRdb keeps only in-frame clonotypes and omits some of them. The data contain 200,000 to 250,000 clones, approximately 82% of them singletons. The sequenced sample was PBMCs or T cells enriched from blood (not recorded which). The receptor set was obtained from a man in his forties who had recovered from COVID-19. The CDR3 runs from the conserved cysteine through the conserved F or W. Each record gives: clone size, J gene, V gene, D gene, CDR3 DNA, CDR3 protein. The D gene is left open where the match is weak. Not every row has a clone size; where given, it reads once, few, many or a size class.

clone_size: .; j_call: TRBJ2-7; v_call: TRBV28; d_call: TRBD1; cdr3_nt: TGTGCCAGCAGCGATAGACAGGGAAGCTACGAGCAGTACTTC; cdr3_aa: CASSDRQGSYEQYF
clone_size: .; j_call: TRBJ1-2; v_call: TRBV9; d_call: TRBD1; cdr3_nt: TGTGCCAGCAGCATTCTACCGGCGGGACAGGGGGCATACACCTTC; cdr3_aa: CASSILPAGQGAYTF
clone_size: .; j_call: TRBJ2-3; v_call: TRBV4-3; d_call: TRBD1; cdr3_nt: TGCGCCAGCAGCCAAAGAGGGGGCCCAGATACGCAGTATTTT; cdr3_aa: CASSQRGGPDTQYF
clone_size: .; j_call: TRBJ2-5; v_call: TRBV2; d_call: .; cdr3_nt: TGTGCCAGCAGTGTAAGAGGGTCCCAAGAGACCCAGTACTTC; cdr3_aa: CASSVRGSQETQYF
clone_size: few; j_call: TRBJ2-3; v_call: TRBV3-1/TRBV3-2; d_call: .; cdr3_nt: TGTGCCAGCAGCCAAGATTTGGCCACAGATACGCAGTATTTT; cdr3_aa: CASSQDLATDTQYF
clone_size: .; j_call: TRBJ1-1; v_call: TRBV19; d_call: .; cdr3_nt: TGTGCCAGTAGTATAGGGCAGGGGAGCTATTTACAAGAGGGTTTCTTT; cdr3_aa: CASSIGQGSYLQEGFF
clone_size: .; j_call: TRBJ2-5; v_call: TRBV29-1; d_call: .; cdr3_nt: TGCAGCGTTGCCCAGGCGGGAGAGACCCAGTACTTC; cdr3_aa: CSVAQAGETQYF
clone_size: .; j_call: TRBJ1-2; v_call: TRBV5-6; d_call: TRBD1; cdr3_nt: TGTGCCAGCAGCACCATCCAAGGGGGCAACTATGGCTACACCTTC; cdr3_aa: CASSTIQGGNYGYTF
clone_size: .; j_call: TRBJ2-7; v_call: TRBV28; d_call: TRBD1; cdr3_nt: TGTGCCAGCAGTTTACCGACAGGGGGGGCCTACGAGCAGTACTTC; cdr3_aa: CASSLPTGGAYEQYF
clone_size: once; j_call: TRBJ1-3; v_call: TRBV3-1/TRBV3-2; d_call: .; cdr3_nt: TGTGCCAGCAGCCATTCCGGGGCTGGAAACACCATATATTTT; cdr3_aa: CASSHSGAGNTIYF
clone_size: .; j_call: TRBJ1-3; v_call: TRBV2; d_call: TRBD1; cdr3_nt: TGTGCCAGCAGCGACACAGGGGATAGTGGAAACACCATATATTTT; cdr3_aa: CASSDTGDSGNTIYF
clone_size: .; j_call: TRBJ2-1; v_call: TRBV30; d_call: TRBD2; cdr3_nt: TGTGCCTGGAGTGCCGGGACTAGCGGGGGGAATGAGCAGTTCTTC; cdr3_aa: CAWSAGTSGGNEQFF
clone_size: .; j_call: TRBJ1-2; v_call: TRBV30; d_call: .; cdr3_nt: TGTGCCTGGAGTGCGGGGAGCCGAGGCTACACCTTC; cdr3_aa: CAWSAGSRGYTF
clone_size: .; j_call: TRBJ2-5; v_call: TRBV4-1; d_call: .; cdr3_nt: TGCGCCAGCAGCGCGCGGGCAGGAGGCCGAGAGACCCAGTACTTC; cdr3_aa: CASSARAGGRETQYF
clone_size: .; j_call: TRBJ1-6; v_call: TRBV14; d_call: .; cdr3_nt: TGTGCCAGCGCAGGAAGCTCCTATAATTCACCCCTCCACTTT; cdr3_aa: CASAGSSYNSPLHF
clone_size: .; j_call: TRBJ2-3; v_call: TRBV2; d_call: TRBD2; cdr3_nt: TGTGCCAGCAGAGCGGGGCGGGAAGCGACAGATACGCAGTATTTT; cdr3_aa: CASRAGREATDTQYF
clone_size: .; j_call: TRBJ1-5; v_call: TRBV30; d_call: .; cdr3_nt: TGTGCCTGGAGTAAATCCGGGGTTCAGCCCCAGCATTTT; cdr3_aa: CAWSKSGVQPQHF
clone_size: .; j_call: TRBJ2-1; v_call: TRBV9; d_call: TRBD1; cdr3_nt: TGTGCCAGCAGTCCCGGGACAGGGACCTACAATGAGCAGTTCTTC; cdr3_aa: CASSPGTGTYNEQFF
clone_size: once; j_call: TRBJ1-2; v_call: TRBV12-3/TRBV12-4; d_call: .; cdr3_nt: TGTGCCAGCAGTGCCGGGTATGGCTACACCTTC; cdr3_aa: CASSAGYGYTF
clone_size: .; j_call: TRBJ1-5; v_call: TRBV3-1/TRBV3-2; d_call: .; cdr3_nt: TGTGCCAGCAGCCCCGGGGGTTTCAATCAGCCCCAGCATTTT; cdr3_aa: CASSPGGFNQPQHF
clone_size: once; j_call: TRBJ2-7; v_call: TRBV19; d_call: TRBD1; cdr3_nt: TGTGCCAGTACAGGACAGGGGTTAGGAAACTACGAGCAGTACTTC; cdr3_aa: CASTGQGLGNYEQYF
clone_size: .; j_call: TRBJ1-3; v_call: TRBV4-3; d_call: .; cdr3_nt: TGCGCCAGCAGCCAGAGGATCTCCTCTGGAAACACCATATATTTT; cdr3_aa: CASSQRISSGNTIYF
clone_size: .; j_call: TRBJ2-5; v_call: TRBV28; d_call: .; cdr3_nt: TGTGCCAGCAGTTTAACGGGGTCGAGGACCCAGTACTTC; cdr3_aa: CASSLTGSRTQYF
clone_size: .; j_call: TRBJ2-7; v_call: TRBV7-9; d_call: .; cdr3_nt: TGTGCCAGCAACGGAGGGCAGAACCTCTACGAGCAGTACTTC; cdr3_aa: CASNGGQNLYEQYF
clone_size: .; j_call: TRBJ1-4; v_call: TRBV30; d_call: .; cdr3_nt: TGTGCCTGGAGTGCGCAGGGTCCAACTAATGAAAAACTGTTTTTT; cdr3_aa: CAWSAQGPTNEKLFF
clone_size: few; j_call: TRBJ2-7; v_call: TRBV7-2; d_call: .; cdr3_nt: TGTGCCAGCAGCTTAGGGGCGGGGCTCGAGCAGTACTTC; cdr3_aa: CASSLGAGLEQYF
clone_size: once; j_call: TRBJ2-3; v_call: TRBV7-9; d_call: TRBD2; cdr3_nt: TGTGCCAGCAGCTTCGGGACTAGCTTGGATACGCAGTATTTT; cdr3_aa: CASSFGTSLDTQYF
clone_size: .; j_call: TRBJ2-1; v_call: TRBV7-8; d_call: .; cdr3_nt: TGTGCCAGCAGCTTGTTTGGGGCCGACCCAACTTACAATGAGCAGTTCTTC; cdr3_aa: CASSLFGADPTYNEQFF
clone_size: .; j_call: TRBJ2-7; v_call: TRBV10-1; d_call: .; cdr3_nt: TGCGCCAGCAGTTACGGCGGTTCCTACGAGCAGTACTTC; cdr3_aa: CASSYGGSYEQYF
clone_size: .; j_call: TRBJ2-7; v_call: TRBV28; d_call: TRBD2; cdr3_nt: TGTGCCAGCAGGAGTAGCGGGAGGACTACCGGGCAGCAGTACTTC; cdr3_aa: CASRSSGRTTGQQYF
clone_size: .; j_call: TRBJ1-1; v_call: TRBV6-5; d_call: .; cdr3_nt: TGTGCCAGCAGCCAGGTCTCGGGGACTGAAGCTTTCTTT; cdr3_aa: CASSQVSGTEAFF
clone_size: .; j_call: TRBJ1-6; v_call: TRBV30; d_call: TRBD1; cdr3_nt: TGTGCCTGGGCTACAGGGGGGAATTCACCCCTCCACTTT; cdr3_aa: CAWATGGNSPLHF
clone_size: once; j_call: TRBJ1-2; v_call: TRBV6-5; d_call: TRBD1; cdr3_nt: TGTGCCAGCAGCCGGGACAGGGGAGTTCGCGGCTACACCTTC; cdr3_aa: CASSRDRGVRGYTF
clone_size: .; j_call: TRBJ2-1; v_call: TRBV4-1; d_call: .; cdr3_nt: TGCGCCAGCAGCCACGCCTCTCGGGGTGAGCAGTTCTTC; cdr3_aa: CASSHASRGEQFF
clone_size: .; j_call: TRBJ2-2; v_call: TRBV4-2; d_call: TRBD2; cdr3_nt: TGTGCCAGCAGACCGGGGGGTTTGGATACCGGGGAGCTGTTTTTT; cdr3_aa: CASRPGGLDTGELFF
clone_size: .; j_call: TRBJ2-7; v_call: TRBV5-4; d_call: TRBD2; cdr3_nt: TGTGCCAGCAGCTCGAGGACTAGCTTTCGGGACGAGCAGTACTTC; cdr3_aa: CASSSRTSFRDEQYF
clone_size: .; j_call: TRBJ1-5; v_call: TRBV5-4; d_call: .; cdr3_nt: TGTGCCAGCAGCTTGGAGGGAGCGTCCCAGCCCCAGCATTTT; cdr3_aa: CASSLEGASQPQHF